This T cell receptor beta chain is from a study of T cells after yellow fever vaccination. The overall study: Researchers used SMART-Seq v4 Ultra Low Input to prepare fractions that had low cell numbers.

The CDR3 is made up of 12 amino acids. V lost 5 bases, J lost 0 bases, and 5 bases lay in between. Germline lookup yields CDR1 LGHDT and CDR2 YNNKEL (reference sequence). Template switching with 5'RACE generated the TCR cDNA and added a universal primer site and UMIs. TCRdb processed the 5' RACE reads anew with MiXCR; each CDR3 protein has one entry. This table has a few hundred thousand distinct CDR3 sequences, 6.5% to 8.5% appearing once. Remarks on this clonotype: Its antigen is not identified.

Regarding the study as a whole: Post-booster repertoires contained most primary-vaccination clones again (approximately 97% CD4, around 89% CD8). The presence of abundant clonotypes contaminating from the bulk population was possible in FACS-sorted repertoires.

The TCR originated in a man aged 25-40 years who received the YFV17D yellow fever vaccine. Sequencing used CD4+ T cells sorted from PBMCs, obtained 15 days after the yellow fever booster vaccination. This chain links TRBV3-1 with TRBJ2-7, with unresolved D. CDR3 sequence: CASSMSSYEQYF. CDR3 nucleotide sequence: TGTGCCAGCAGCATGAGCTCCTACGAGCAGTACTTC.